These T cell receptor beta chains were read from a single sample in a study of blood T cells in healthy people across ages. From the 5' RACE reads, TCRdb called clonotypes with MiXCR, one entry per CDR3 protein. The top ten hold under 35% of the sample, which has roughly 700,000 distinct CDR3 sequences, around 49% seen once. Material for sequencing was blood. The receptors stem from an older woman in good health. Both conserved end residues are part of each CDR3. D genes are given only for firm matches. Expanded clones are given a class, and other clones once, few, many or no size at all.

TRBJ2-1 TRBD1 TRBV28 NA CASGQGGYNEQFF TGTGCCTCGGGACAGGGGGGCTACAATGAGCAGTTCTTC
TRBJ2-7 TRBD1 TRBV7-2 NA CASSADRAYYNEQYF TGTGCCAGCAGCGCCGACAGGGCCTACTACAATGAGCAGTACTTC
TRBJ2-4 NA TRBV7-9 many CASSLAKGIDIQYF TGTGCCAGCAGCTTGGCCAAGGGGATAGACATTCAGTACTTC
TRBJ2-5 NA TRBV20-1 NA CSAPESLGVVNEQYF TGCAGTGCTCCAGAAAGCTTGGGGGTAGTAAATGAGCAGTACTTC
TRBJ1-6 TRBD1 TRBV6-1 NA CASSAYPPGQSNSPLHF TGTGCCAGCAGTGCCTATCCTCCGGGACAGAGTAATTCACCCCTCCACTTT
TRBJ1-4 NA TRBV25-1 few CASSEGGTLNEKLFF TGTGCCAGCAGTGAAGGGGGGACCCTTAATGAAAAACTGTTTTTT
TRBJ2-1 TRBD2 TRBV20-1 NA CSARDGRGGNEQFF TGCAGTGCTAGAGATGGTCGGGGAGGGAATGAGCAGTTCTTC
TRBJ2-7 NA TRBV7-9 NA CASSNTPYEQYF TGTGCCAGCAGTAATACCCCTTACGAGCAGTACTTC
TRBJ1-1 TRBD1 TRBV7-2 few CASIRQGGTEAFF TGTGCCAGCATAAGGCAGGGGGGGACTGAAGCTTTCTTT
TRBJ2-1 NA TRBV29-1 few CSVEWGRTGEQFF TGCAGCGTTGAATGGGGGAGAACAGGTGAGCAGTTCTTC
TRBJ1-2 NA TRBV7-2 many CASSQLLQTGRSGYTF TGTGCCAGCAGCCAATTATTACAAACAGGGAGGAGTGGCTACACCTTC
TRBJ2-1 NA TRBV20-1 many CSADRISGKVDEQFF TGCAGTGCGGACAGGATTAGCGGCAAGGTGGATGAGCAGTTCTTC
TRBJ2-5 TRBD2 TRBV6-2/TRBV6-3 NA CASSYSSGTWETQYF TGTGCCAGCAGTTACTCCAGCGGGACCTGGGAGACCCAGTACTTC
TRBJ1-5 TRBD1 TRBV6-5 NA CASSPTGGTNQPQHF TGTGCCAGCAGTCCCACAGGGGGGACCAATCAGCCCCAGCATTTT
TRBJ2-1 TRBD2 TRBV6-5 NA CASSYAATSGHYNEQFF TGTGCCAGCAGTTACGCCGCAACTAGCGGACATTACAATGAGCAGTTCTTC
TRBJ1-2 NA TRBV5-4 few CASSLMGDPPYGYTF TGTGCCAGCAGCTTGATGGGGGATCCCCCATATGGCTACACCTTC
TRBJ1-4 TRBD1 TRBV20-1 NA CSAQPAPGTGMRNEKLFF TGCAGTGCTCAACCCGCCCCCGGGACAGGGATGAGAAATGAGAAACTGTTTTTT
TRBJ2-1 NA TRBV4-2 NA CASSQEPSVFYNEQFF TGTGCCAGCAGCCAAGAGCCTAGCGTTTTCTACAATGAGCAGTTCTTC
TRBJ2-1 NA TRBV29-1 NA CSVEGRRGANEQFF TGCAGCGTTGAAGGCCGCAGGGGGGCCAATGAGCAGTTCTTC
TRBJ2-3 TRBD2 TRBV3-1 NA CASSHGGLAGGSTDTQYF TGTGCCAGCAGCCATGGTGGACTAGCGGGAGGGAGCACAGATACGCAGTATTTT
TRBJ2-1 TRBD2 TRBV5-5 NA CASSFRLAGVTWNEQFF TGTGCCAGCAGCTTCCGGCTAGCGGGAGTTACTTGGAATGAGCAGTTCTTC
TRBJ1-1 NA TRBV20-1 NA CSAPPGGLNTEAFF TGCAGTGCCCCCCCCGGGGGGCTGAACACTGAAGCTTTCTTT
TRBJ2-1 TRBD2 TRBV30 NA CAWGLDYNEQFF TGTGCCTGGGGACTAGACTACAATGAGCAGTTCTTC
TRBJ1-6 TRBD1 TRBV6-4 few CASRDSDRGNSPLHF TGTGCCAGCAGGGACTCTGACAGGGGTAATTCACCCCTCCACTTT
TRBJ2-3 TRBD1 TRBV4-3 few CASSQAGFKDRETASSTDTQYF TGCGCCAGCAGCCAAGCTGGGTTTAAGGACAGGGAGACTGCTTCTAGCACAGATACGCAGTATTTT
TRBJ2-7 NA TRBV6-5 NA CASSYNSFTLYEQYF TGTGCCAGCAGTTACAACTCATTTACCCTCTACGAGCAGTACTTC
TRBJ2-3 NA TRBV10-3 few CAISESRSASTDTQYF TGTGCCATCAGTGAGAGTCGGAGCGCTAGCACAGATACGCAGTATTTT